Listed here are 28 T cell receptor beta chains from one sample, sequenced in a study of shared clonotypes between healthy human individuals. Data came from immunoSEQ multiplex PCR; TCRdb stores just in-frame clones and leaves some out. The repertoire holds under 1,900,000 clones, with less than 99% as singletons. The specimen was naive CD4+ T cells sorted from blood. Subset given: CD45RA+ positively selected. Receptors were obtained from a man aged 25 to 45 in good health.

This chain joins TRBV30 and TRBJ2-7; TRBD2 matches 11 bases. This CDR3 region has 13 residues. J lost 6 bases, V lost 1 base, and 2 bases had no gene match. Germline CDR1 and CDR2: GTSNPN and SVGIG (reference sequence). This CDR3 is CAWSGLAGPEQYF. The CDR3 DNA follows: TGTGCCTGGAGTGGACTAGCGGGACCCGAGCAGTACTTC.

The chain links TRBV2 to TRBJ2-1; TRBD1 or TRBD2 may be the D gene (6 bases each). This CDR3 spans 13 amino acids. Germline V gives CDR1 SNHLY, CDR2 FYNNEI. Trimming left V 10 bases short and J 8 bases short, with 18 bases between. Written as DNA, the CDR3 is TGTGCCACCCCCCACGGGGGCCGGCATGAGCAGTTCTTC. Translating gives CATPHGGRHEQFF.

V gene TRBV28 combines with J gene TRBJ1-1, with D hard to call. The V end lost 6 bases, the J end lost 2 bases, and 16 bases lay between the germline ends. This CDR3 contains 15 residues. The germline CDR1 and CDR2 sequences are MDHEN and SYDVKM. Written as DNA, the CDR3 is TGTGCCAGCAGCAGCCCCTCCGGACGCAACACTGAAGCTTTCTTT. It specifies CASSSPSGRNTEAFF.

The V gene is TRBV18, the J gene TRBJ2-7; no definite D call. The V gene's germline CDR1 is KGHSH and CDR2 LQKENI. Trimming pared 4 bases from V and 3 bases from J, leaving 16 bases between. There are 15 residues in the CDR3. For the CDR3, the DNA is TGTGCCAGCTCACACCTGGGCAACCACCACTACGAGCAGTACTTC. This gives the protein CASSHLGNHHYEQYF. Full variable domain (remainder filled in from reference TRBV18 and TRBJ2-7): NAGVMQNPRHLVRRRGQEARLRCSPMKGHSHVYWYRQLPEEGLKFMVYLQKENIIDESGMPKERFSAEFPKEGPSILRIQQVVRGDSAAYFCASSHLGNHHYEQYFGPGTRLTVT.

This chain links TRBV4-3 with TRBJ2-1, with D tentatively TRBD2 (6 bases). CDR1 is LGHNA and CDR2 is YSLEER in the germline V gene. This CDR3 comprises 15 residues. Trimming took off 4 bases at V and 3 bases at J, with 13 bases between the two ends. For the CDR3, the DNA is TGCGCCAGCAGCCCCTCTGGGGGAGGCTACAATGAGCAGTTCTTC. Translated, it gives CASSPSGGGYNEQFF.

The V gene is TRBV28, the J gene TRBJ2-7; a weak D match, TRBD2 (6 bases). Trimming took 6 bases from V and 12 from J, leaving 18 bases between them. The CDR3 is made up of 12 amino acids. The germline V gene has CDR1 MDHEN and CDR2 SYDVKM. The CDR3 DNA follows: TGTGCCAGCAGGGGGGACTCCCCAAGGCGGTACTTC. The encoded protein is CASRGDSPRRYF.

This chain connects TRBV5-1 to TRBJ2-2; maybe TRBD1 (6 bases). The ends were cut back, 7 bases at V and 4 bases at J, with 11 bases in the middle. CDR1 is SGHRS, CDR2 YFSETQ, per germline. The CDR3 is 13 amino acids. CDR3 nucleotides: TGCGCCAGCCGAGGACAGAGCACCGGGGAGCTGTTTTTT. Protein product: CASRGQSTGELFF.

Only one count was recorded for this clone. V gene TRBV5-4 combines with J gene TRBJ2-7; 7 bases match TRBD2. With 4 bases clipped from V and 0 bases from J, the junction kept 7 bases outside the gene matches. The germline V gene has CDR1 SGHNT and CDR2 YYREEE (reference sequence). CDR3 length equals 15 residues. This CDR3 reads CASSLGTTNSYEQYF. The DNA for the CDR3 is TGTGCCAGCAGCCTGGGGACTACCAACTCCTACGAGCAGTACTTC.

This clone was seen only once. The chain employs TRBV18 and TRBJ1-1; D may be TRBD1 (5 bases). The V and J ends lost 0 bases and 8 bases respectively, with 7 bases between them. The CDR3 sequence is 12 residues long. Germline CDR1 KGHSH, CDR2 LQKENI. CDR3 nucleotide sequence: TGTGCCAGCTCACCACCGGAGGGGGAAGCTTTCTTT. Translated: CASSPPEGEAFF.

J is TRBJ2-1 and V is TRBV2; 7 nucleotides align to TRBD1. V shed 6 bases, J shed 0 bases, and the junction held 5 bases outside the gene matches. The CDR3 contains 15 residues. Germline CDR1 is SNHLY and CDR2 is FYNNEI. The CDR3 region is CASRERGPSYNEQFF. Written as DNA, the CDR3 is TGTGCCAGCAGAGAGAGGGGGCCCTCCTACAATGAGCAGTTCTTC.

This clone has just one count. The chain links TRBV29-1 to TRBJ2-2, with a weak D call TRBD2 (6 bases). V gave up 4 bases and J gave up 1 base, with 10 bases separating them. The CDR3 sequence is 14 residues long. Germline lookup yields CDR1 SQVTM and CDR2 ANQGSEA. CDR3 protein: CSVVASENTGELFF. The CDR3 nucleotides read TGCAGCGTTGTCGCTAGCGAGAACACCGGGGAGCTGTTTTTT.

This clone was seen just once. The chain couples TRBV18 to TRBJ1-1; no clear D gene. There are 13 residues in the CDR3. Germline V gene data show CDR1 as KGHSH and CDR2 as LQKENI. V lost 4 bases and J lost 4, with 10 bases in between. DNA for the CDR3: TGTGCCAGCTCACGAAACGGAGGCACTGAAGCTTTCTTT. It yields the protein CASSRNGGTEAFF.

The chain recombines TRBV5-1 with TRBJ2-1; 8 bases line up with TRBD1. Germline-derived CDR1 and CDR2 are SGHRS and YFSETQ. With 3 bases clipped from V and 0 bases from J, the junction kept 8 bases outside the gene matches. The CDR3 totals 17 residues. CDR3 coding DNA: TGCGCCAGCAGCTCGCATGGACAGGGAGACTCCTACAATGAGCAGTTCTTC. Protein sequence: CASSSHGQGDSYNEQFF.

The chain combines TRBV29-1 with TRBJ2-1; tentative D call: TRBD1 (6 bases). The V end was cut by 8 bases, the J end by 0 bases, with 11 bases between. Germline CDR1 and CDR2: SQVTM and ANQGSEA. The length of the CDR3 is 13 residues. This chain's CDR3 is CSYDRHSYNEQFF. As DNA, the CDR3 is TGCAGCTATGACAGGCACTCCTACAATGAGCAGTTCTTC.

The chain links TRBV9 to TRBJ2-4; 9 nucleotides agree with TRBD2. The CDR3 length is 14 residues. Losses at the gene ends were 0 bases for V and 7 bases for J; bases not matched to a gene: 2. Germline V CDR1 and CDR2: SGDLS, YYNGEE. CDR3 nucleotide sequence: TGTGCCAGCAGCGTAGCGGCGGGAGGGAACATTCAGTACTTC. This sequence encodes CASSVAAGGNIQYF.

With regard to this clone: A junction boundary mismatches the germline segment, possibly from a read error. The chain combines TRBV2 with TRBJ2-7; D remains ambiguous. The CDR3 has 11 amino acids. The germline V gene has CDR1 SNHLY and CDR2 FYNNEI. The DNA of the CDR3 is TGTGCCAGCAGTTTTGAGAGGCTGTACTCATTC. It translates to CASSFERLYSF. Combining the CDR3 with reference TRBV2 and TRBJ2-7 gives the whole variable domain EPEVTQTPSHQVTQMGQEVILRCVPISNHLYFYWYRQILGQKVEFLVSFYNNEISEKSEIFDDQFSVERPDGSNFTLKIRSTKLEDSAMYFCASSFERLYSFGPGTRLTVT.

The chain carries TRBV7-2 and TRBJ1-3; TRBD1 aligns across 9 bases. J was trimmed by 4 bases and V by 5 bases; bases with no gene match: 15. The CDR3 length is 18 residues. Germline loops: CDR1 SGHTA, CDR2 FQGNSA. The CDR3 nucleotides are TGTGCCAGCAGCCCCAAGACCTGGGACAGGGTGTTGGGAAACACCATATATTTT. Protein: CASSPKTWDRVLGNTIYF.

The V and J genes are TRBV5-1 and TRBJ1-2; D is undetermined. This CDR3 has 14 residues. V was shortened by 0 bases and J by 0 bases, with 6 bases between the two germline ends. Germline CDR1 and CDR2: SGHRS and YFSETQ. The CDR3 DNA follows: TGCGCCAGCAGCTTGGTCAATACTAACTATGGCTACACCTTC. This codes for CASSLVNTNYGYTF.

The chain is built from TRBV6-1 and TRBJ1-5, with TRBD1 as a possible D gene (5 bases). The length of the CDR3 is 14 residues. Trimming shortened V by 8 bases and J by 5 bases, and 16 bases separated the two germline ends. Looked up from germline, CDR1 is MNHNS and CDR2 is SASEGT. CDR3 sequence: CASLDGGGDQPQHF. Written as DNA, the CDR3 is TGTGCCAGCCTAGACGGCGGGGGGGATCAGCCCCAGCATTTT.

CDR3 coding DNA: TGTGCCAGCAGCTTAGGACAGGGTCGCAGGTCCACTGAAGCTTTCTTT. Residues: CASSLGQGRRSTEAFF. The chain is built from TRBV5-6 and TRBJ1-1; 8 positions agree with TRBD1. With 2 bases clipped from V and 4 bases from J, the junction kept 10 bases outside the gene matches. In germline, CDR1 is SGHDT, CDR2 YYEEEE. The CDR3 consists of 16 residues. Combining the CDR3 with reference TRBV5-6 and TRBJ1-1 gives the whole variable domain DAGVTQSPTHLIKTRGQQVTLRCSPKSGHDTVSWYQQALGQGPQFIFQYYEEEERQRGNFPDRFSGHQFPNYSSELNVNALLLGDSALYLCASSLGQGRRSTEAFFGQGTRLTVV.

V usage is TRBV28 and J usage is TRBJ1-5; TRBD1 matches 10 bases. The germline CDR1 and CDR2 sequences are MDHEN and SYDVKM. The CDR3 is 15 residues long. Germline trimming cut 5 bases from V and 7 bases from J; bases unmatched to any gene: 8. Here the CDR3 DNA reads TGTGCCAGCAGTGACCGGACAGGGGGTTCACAGCCCCAGCATTTT. The encoded protein is CASSDRTGGSQPQHF.

This CDR3 reads CASSSRDRGLEKLFF. As DNA, the CDR3 is TGTGCCAGCAGTTCCCGGGACAGGGGGCTTGAAAAACTGTTTTTT. The chain has TRBV28 and TRBJ1-4, with 12 bases identical to TRBD1. The CDR3 covers 15 residues. Trimming cost V 4 bases and J 7 bases; bases outside gene matches: 4. Germline V gives CDR1 MDHEN, CDR2 SYDVKM.

This chain links TRBV6-5 with TRBJ2-7; either TRBD1 or TRBD2 may fit D (5 bases each). From germline, CDR1 is MNHEY and CDR2 SVGAGI. Trimming took off 6 bases at V and 4 bases at J, with 16 bases between the two ends. This CDR3 is 14 amino acids long. For the CDR3, the DNA is TGTGCCAGCAGACGGGGACCGGGGCAATACGAGCAGTACTTC. This translates into CASRRGPGQYEQYF.

The V gene is TRBV25-1, the J gene TRBJ2-5, with TRBD2 matching over 9 bases. The CDR3 contains 14 residues. Germline loops: CDR1 MGHDK, CDR2 SYGVNS. V lost 7 bases, J lost 1 base, and 4 bases stayed unmatched. Here the CDR3 reads CASMRAGGQETQYF. In DNA, the CDR3 is TGTGCCAGCATGAGAGCGGGAGGCCAAGAGACCCAGTACTTC.

CDR3 protein: CAISGQGGPYEQYF. The CDR3, as DNA: TGTGCCATCAGCGGACAGGGAGGGCCCTACGAGCAGTACTTC. The chain links TRBV10-3 to TRBJ2-7, with D tentatively TRBD1 (8 bases). The CDR3 sequence is 14 residues long. Trimming cost V 6 bases and J 2 bases, with 14 bases left between them. From germline, CDR1 is ENHRY and CDR2 SYGVKD.

This clone was detected once. V is TRBV5-4 and J is TRBJ2-3, with D hard to call. Per germline, CDR1 SGHNT and CDR2 YYREEE (reference sequence). The CDR3 consists of 14 residues. The V end lost 4 bases, the J end lost 6 bases, and 15 bases lay between the germline ends. The CDR3 region is CASSPPTLGDTQYF. The CDR3 nucleotides read TGTGCCAGCAGCCCACCTACCCTGGGGGATACGCAGTATTTT.

This chain uses TRBV5-1 with TRBJ1-2; 9 nucleotides align to TRBD1. With 0 bases clipped from V and 4 bases from J, the junction kept 7 bases outside the gene matches. The CDR3 runs 16 residues. Germline loops: CDR1 SGHRS, CDR2 YFSETQ. The CDR3 loop reads CASSLGGQGLTYGYTF. Here the CDR3 DNA reads TGCGCCAGCAGCTTGGGAGGACAGGGGCTTACCTATGGCTACACCTTC.

To note about this clone: Compared with germline, one end of the junction differs, possibly owing to a read error. Other DNA sequences in this sample translate to the same CDR3. The gene calls are TRBV19 and TRBJ2-7; D gene uncertain. There are 12 residues in the CDR3. The germline CDR1 and CDR2 sequences are LNHDA and SQIVND (reference sequence). The CDR3 protein is CASQRTPYEQYF. CDR3 coding DNA: TGTGCCAGTCAGAGGACCCCCTACGAGCAATACTTC.